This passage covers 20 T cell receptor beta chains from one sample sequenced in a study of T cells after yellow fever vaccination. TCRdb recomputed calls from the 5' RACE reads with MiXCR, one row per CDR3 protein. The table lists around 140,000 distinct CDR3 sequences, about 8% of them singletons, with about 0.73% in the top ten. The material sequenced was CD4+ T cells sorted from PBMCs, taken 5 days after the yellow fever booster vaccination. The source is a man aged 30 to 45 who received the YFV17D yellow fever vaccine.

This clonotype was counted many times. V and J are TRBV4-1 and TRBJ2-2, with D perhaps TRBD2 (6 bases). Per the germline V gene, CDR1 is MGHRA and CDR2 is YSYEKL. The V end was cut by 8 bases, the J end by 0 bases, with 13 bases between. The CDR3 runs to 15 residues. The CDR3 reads CASSREPPNTGELFF. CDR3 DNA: TGCGCCAGCTCCCGGGAGCCACCGAACACCGGGGAGCTGTTTTTT.

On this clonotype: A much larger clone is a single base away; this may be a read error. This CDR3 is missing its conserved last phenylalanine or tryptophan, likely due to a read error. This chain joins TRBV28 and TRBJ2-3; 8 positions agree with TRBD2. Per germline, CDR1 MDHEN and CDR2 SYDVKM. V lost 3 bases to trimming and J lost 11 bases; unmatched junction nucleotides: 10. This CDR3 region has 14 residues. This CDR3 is CASSFLGLAGRQYL. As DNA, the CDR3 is TGTGCCAGCAGTTTTTTGGGCTTAGCGGGGCGGCAGTATCTT.

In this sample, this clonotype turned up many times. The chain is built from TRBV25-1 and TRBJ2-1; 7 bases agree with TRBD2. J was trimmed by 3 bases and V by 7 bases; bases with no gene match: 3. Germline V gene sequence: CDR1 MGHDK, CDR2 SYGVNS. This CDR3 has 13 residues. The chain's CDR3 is CASNGRLYNEQFF. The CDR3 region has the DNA TGTGCCAGCAACGGGAGGCTCTACAATGAGCAGTTCTTC.

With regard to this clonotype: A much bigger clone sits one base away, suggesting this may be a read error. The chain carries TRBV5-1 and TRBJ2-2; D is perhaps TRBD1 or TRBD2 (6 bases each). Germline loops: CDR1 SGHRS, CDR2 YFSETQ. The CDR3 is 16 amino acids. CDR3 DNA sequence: TGCGCCAGCAGCCTTGACGGGGCGGGACACACCGGGCAGCTGTTTTTT. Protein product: CASSLDGAGHTGQLFF. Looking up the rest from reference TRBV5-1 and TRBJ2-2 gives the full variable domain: KAGVTQTPRYLIKTRGQQVTLSCSPISGHRSVSWYQQTPGQGLQFLFEYFSETQRNKGNFPGRFSGRQFSNSRSEMNVSTLELGDSALYLCASSLDGAGHTGQLFFGEGSRLTVL.

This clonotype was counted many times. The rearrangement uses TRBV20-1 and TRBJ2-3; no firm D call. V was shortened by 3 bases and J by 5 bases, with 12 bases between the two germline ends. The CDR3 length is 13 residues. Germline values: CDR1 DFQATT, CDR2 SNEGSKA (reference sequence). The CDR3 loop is CSASPGPQDTQYF. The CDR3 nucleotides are TGCAGTGCTAGTCCCGGGCCTCAAGATACGCAGTATTTT.

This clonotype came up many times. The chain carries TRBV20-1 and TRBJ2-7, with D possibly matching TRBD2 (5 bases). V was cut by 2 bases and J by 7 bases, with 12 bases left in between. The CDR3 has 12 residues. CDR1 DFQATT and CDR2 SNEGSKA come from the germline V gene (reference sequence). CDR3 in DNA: TGCAGTGCTAGACGGGCGGGTGGAGAGCAGTACTTC. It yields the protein CSARRAGGEQYF.

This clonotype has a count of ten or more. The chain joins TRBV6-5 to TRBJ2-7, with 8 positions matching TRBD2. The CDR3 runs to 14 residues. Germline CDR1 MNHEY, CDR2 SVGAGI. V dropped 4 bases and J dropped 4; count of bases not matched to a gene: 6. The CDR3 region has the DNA TGTGCCAGCAGTTTGGGGCGGGGGGTTTACGAGCAGTACTTC. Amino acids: CASSLGRGVYEQYF.

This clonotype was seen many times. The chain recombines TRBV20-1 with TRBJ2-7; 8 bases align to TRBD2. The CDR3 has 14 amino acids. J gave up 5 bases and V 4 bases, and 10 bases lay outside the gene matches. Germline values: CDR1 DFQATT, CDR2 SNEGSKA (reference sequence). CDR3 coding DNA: TGCAGTGCTACTGATAGCGGGATCCTCGACGAGCAGTACTTC. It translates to CSATDSGILDEQYF.

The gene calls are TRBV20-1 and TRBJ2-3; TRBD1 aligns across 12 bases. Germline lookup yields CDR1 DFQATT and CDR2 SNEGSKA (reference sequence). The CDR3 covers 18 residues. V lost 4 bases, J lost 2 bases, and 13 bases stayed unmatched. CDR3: CSAKGQGAGGGSTDTQYF. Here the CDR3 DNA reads TGCAGTGCTAAGGGACAGGGGGCGGGAGGGGGGTCCACAGATACGCAGTATTTT.

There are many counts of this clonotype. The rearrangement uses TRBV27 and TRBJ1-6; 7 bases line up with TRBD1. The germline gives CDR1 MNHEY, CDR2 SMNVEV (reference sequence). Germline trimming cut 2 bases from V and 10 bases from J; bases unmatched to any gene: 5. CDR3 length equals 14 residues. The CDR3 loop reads CASSLRDRVSPLHF. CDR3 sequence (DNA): TGTGCCAGCAGTTTACGGGACAGAGTCTCACCCCTCCACTTT.

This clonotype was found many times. The CDR3: CASSLGRLAGAYNEQFF. CDR3 nucleotide sequence: TGTGCCAGCAGCTTAGGGAGACTAGCGGGAGCCTACAATGAGCAGTTCTTC. This chain connects TRBV7-6 to TRBJ2-1, with 12 bases aligning to TRBD2. Germline V CDR1 and CDR2: SGHVS, FNYEAQ. The CDR3 is 17 residues long. J lost 2 bases, V lost 1 base, and 3 bases had no gene match.

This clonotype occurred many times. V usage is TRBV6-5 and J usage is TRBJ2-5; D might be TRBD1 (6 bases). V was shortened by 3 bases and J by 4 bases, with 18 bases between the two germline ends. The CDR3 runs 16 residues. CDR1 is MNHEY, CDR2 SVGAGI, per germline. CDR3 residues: CASSYPSRGKGETQYF. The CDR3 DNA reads TGTGCCAGCAGTTATCCGTCCAGGGGAAAGGGAGAGACCCAGTACTTC.

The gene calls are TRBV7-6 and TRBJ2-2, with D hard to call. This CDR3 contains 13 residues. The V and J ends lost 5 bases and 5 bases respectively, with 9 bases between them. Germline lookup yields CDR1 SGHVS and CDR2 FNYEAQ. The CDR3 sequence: CASSVKTTGELFF. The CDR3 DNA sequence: TGTGCCAGCAGCGTTAAAACTACCGGGGAGCTGTTTTTT. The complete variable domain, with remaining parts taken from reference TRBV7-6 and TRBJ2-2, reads GAGVSQSPRYKVTKRGQDVALRCDPISGHVSLYWYRQALGQGPEFLTYFNYEAQQDKSGLPNDRFSAERPEGSISTLTIQRTEQRDSAMYRCASSVKTTGELFFGEGSRLTVL.

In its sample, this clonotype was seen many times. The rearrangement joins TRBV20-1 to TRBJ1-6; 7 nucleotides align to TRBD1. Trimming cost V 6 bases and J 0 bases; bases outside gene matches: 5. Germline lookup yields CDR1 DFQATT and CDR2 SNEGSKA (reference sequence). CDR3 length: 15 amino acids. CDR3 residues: CSAPGQRSYNSPLHF. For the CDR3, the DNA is TGCAGTGCGCCGGGACAGCGCTCCTATAATTCACCCCTCCACTTT.

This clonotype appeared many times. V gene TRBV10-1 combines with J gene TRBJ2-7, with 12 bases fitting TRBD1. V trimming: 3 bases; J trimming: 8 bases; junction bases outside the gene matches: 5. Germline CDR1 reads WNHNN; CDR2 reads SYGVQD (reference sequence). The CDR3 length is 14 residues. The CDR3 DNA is TGCGCCAGCAGTGATCCGGGACAGGGGGCCCAGCAGTACTTC. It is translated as CASSDPGQGAQQYF.

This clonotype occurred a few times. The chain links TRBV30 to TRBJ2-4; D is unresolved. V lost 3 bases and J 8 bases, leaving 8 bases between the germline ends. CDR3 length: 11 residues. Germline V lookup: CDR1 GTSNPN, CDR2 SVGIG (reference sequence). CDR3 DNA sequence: TGTGCCTGGAGGGTAGGGTACATTCAGTACTTC. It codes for CAWRVGYIQYF.

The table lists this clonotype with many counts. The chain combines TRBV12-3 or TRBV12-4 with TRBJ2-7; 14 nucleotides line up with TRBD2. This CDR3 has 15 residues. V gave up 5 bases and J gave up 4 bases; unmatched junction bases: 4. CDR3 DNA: TGTGCCAGCAGTGTAGGGACTAGCGGGGGTTACGAGCAGTACTTC. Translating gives CASSVGTSGGYEQYF.

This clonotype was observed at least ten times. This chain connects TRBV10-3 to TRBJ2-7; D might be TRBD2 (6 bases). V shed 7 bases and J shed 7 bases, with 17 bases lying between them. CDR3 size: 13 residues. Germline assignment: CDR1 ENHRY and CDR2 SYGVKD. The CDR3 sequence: CAINEGLSGEQYF. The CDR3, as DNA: TGTGCCATCAATGAAGGACTATCCGGGGAGCAGTACTTC.

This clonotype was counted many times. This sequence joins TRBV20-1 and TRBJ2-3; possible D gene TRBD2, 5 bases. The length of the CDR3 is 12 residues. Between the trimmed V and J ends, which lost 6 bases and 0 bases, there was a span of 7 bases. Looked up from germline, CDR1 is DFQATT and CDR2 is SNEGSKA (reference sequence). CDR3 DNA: TGCAGTGCGAGGACTAGCACAGATACGCAGTATTTT. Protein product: CSARTSTDTQYF.

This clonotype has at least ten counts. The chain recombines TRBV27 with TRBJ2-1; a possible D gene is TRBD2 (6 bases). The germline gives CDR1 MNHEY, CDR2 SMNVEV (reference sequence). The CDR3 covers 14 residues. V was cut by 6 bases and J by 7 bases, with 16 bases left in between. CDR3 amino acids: CASSRGVRKNEQFF. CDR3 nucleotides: TGTGCCAGCAGCCGCGGGGTGCGGAAGAATGAGCAGTTCTTC.